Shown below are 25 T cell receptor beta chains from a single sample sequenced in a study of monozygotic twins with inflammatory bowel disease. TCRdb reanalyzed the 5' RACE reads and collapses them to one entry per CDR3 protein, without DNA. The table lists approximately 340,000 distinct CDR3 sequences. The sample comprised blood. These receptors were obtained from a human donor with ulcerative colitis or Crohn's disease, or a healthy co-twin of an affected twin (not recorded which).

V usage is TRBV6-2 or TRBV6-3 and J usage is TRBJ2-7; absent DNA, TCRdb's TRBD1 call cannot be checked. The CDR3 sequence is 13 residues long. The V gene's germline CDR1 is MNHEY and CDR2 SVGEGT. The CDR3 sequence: CASSYSGGHEQYF.

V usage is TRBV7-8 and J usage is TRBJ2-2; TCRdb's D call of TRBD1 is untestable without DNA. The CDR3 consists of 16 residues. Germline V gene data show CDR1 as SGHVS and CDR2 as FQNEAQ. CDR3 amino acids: CASSLEARGRTGELFF.

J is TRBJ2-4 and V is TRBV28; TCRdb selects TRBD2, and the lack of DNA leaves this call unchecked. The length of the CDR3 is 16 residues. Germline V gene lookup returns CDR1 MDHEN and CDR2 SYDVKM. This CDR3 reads CASMDSGGATKNIQYF. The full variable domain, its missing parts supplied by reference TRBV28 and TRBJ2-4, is DVKVTQSSRYLVKRTGEKVFLECVQDMDHENMFWYRQDPGLGLRLIYFSYDVKMKEKGDIPEGYSVSREKKERFSLILESASTNQTSMYLCASMDSGGATKNIQYFGAGTRLSVL.

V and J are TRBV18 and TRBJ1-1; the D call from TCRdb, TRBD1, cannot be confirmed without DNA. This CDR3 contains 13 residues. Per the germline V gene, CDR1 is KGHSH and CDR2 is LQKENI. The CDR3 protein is CASSPTGDTEAFF.

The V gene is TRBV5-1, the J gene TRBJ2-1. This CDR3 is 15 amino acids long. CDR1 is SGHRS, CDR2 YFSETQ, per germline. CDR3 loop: CASSLGGESYNEQFF. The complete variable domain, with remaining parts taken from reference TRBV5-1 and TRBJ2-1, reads KAGVTQTPRYLIKTRGQQVTLSCSPISGHRSVSWYQQTPGQGLQFLFEYFSETQRNKGNFPGRFSGRQFSNSRSEMNVSTLELGDSALYLCASSLGGESYNEQFFGPGTRLTVL.

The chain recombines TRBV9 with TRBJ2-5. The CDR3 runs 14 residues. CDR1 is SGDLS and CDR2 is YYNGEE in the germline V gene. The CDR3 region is CASSVGSAQETQYF.

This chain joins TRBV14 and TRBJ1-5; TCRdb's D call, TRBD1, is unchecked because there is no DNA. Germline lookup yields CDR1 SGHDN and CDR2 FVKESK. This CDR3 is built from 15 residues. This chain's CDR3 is CASSPARDSNQPQHF.

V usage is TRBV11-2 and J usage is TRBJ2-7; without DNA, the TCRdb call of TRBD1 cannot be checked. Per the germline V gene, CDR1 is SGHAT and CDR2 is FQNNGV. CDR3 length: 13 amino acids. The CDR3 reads CASSLEGGSEQYF.

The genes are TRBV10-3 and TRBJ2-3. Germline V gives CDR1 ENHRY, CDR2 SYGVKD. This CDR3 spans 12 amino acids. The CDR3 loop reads CAISESGDTQYF.

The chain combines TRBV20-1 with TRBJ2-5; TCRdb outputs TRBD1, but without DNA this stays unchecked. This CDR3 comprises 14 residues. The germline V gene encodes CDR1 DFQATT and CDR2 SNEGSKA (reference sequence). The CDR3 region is CSARAPPRAETQYF.

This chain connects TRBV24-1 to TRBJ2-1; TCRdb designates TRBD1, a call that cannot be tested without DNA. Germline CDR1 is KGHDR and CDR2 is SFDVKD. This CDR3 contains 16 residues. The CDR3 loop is CATSEAGSPSYNEQFF.

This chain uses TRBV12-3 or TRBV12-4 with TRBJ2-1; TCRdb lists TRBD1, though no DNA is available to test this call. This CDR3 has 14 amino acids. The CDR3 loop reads CASSSGGGYNEQFF.

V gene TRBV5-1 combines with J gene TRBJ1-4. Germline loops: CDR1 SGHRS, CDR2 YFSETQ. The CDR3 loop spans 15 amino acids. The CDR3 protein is CASSLTGTTNEKLFF.

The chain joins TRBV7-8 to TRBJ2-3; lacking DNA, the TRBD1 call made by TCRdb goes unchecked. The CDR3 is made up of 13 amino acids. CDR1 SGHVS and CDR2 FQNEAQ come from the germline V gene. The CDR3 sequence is CASLGTDTDTQYF.

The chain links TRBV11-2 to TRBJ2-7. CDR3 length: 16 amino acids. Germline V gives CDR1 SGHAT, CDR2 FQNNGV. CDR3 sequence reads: CASSLTGNGRAYEQYF.

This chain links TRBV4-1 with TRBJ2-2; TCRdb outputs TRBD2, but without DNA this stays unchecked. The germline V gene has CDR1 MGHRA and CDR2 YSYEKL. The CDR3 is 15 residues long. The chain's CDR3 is CASSSRTSGTGELFF.

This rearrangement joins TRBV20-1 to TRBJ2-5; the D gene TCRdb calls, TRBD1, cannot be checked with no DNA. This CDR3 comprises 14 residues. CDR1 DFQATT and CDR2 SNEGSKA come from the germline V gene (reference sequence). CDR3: CSARGSGVGETQYF.

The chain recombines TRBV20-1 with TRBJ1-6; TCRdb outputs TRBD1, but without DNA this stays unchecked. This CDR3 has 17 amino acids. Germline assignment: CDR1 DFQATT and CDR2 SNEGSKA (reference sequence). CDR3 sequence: CSARAFVGTGVNSPLHF.

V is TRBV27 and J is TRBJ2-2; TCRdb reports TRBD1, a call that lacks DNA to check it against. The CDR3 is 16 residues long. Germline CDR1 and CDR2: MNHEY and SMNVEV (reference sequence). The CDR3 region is CASSSDHTGFTGELFF.

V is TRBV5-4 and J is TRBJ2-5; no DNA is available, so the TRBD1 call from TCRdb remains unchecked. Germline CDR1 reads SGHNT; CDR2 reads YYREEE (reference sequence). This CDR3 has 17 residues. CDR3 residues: CASSLAGGGSKQETQYF.

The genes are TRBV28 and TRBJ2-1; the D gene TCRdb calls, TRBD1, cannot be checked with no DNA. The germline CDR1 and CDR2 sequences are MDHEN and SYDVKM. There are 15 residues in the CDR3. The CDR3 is CASSFIGERGNEQFF.

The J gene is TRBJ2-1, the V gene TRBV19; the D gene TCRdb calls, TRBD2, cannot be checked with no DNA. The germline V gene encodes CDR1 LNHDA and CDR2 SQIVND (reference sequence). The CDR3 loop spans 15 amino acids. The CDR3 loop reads CASSVESRGPDKQFF.

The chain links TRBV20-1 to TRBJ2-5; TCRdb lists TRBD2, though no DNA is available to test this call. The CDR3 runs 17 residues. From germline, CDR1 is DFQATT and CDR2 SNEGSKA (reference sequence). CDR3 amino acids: CSASPLAGGLGIETQYF.

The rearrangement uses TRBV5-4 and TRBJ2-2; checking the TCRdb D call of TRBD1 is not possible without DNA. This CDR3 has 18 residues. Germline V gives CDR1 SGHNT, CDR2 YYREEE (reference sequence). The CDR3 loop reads CASSRKQGAIMGSGELFF.

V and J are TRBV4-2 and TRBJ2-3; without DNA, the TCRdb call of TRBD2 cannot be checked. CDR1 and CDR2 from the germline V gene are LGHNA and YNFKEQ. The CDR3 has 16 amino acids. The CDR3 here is CASSQGLADRTDTQYF.